A single sample is the source of the 7 T cell receptor beta chains below, sequenced in a study of identifying expanded T cells in peripheral blood. Sequencing was performed with immunoSEQ multiplex PCR; in TCRdb, only in-frame clones are kept and a portion is missing. Counted here are about 91,000 clones, around 89% occurring once; the ten biggest clones make up over 3%. The sequenced sample consisted of blood. Receptors originate from a person aged 18-70 years in good health.

The count of this clone is one. This chain joins TRBV6-5 and TRBJ1-1, with D unresolved. This CDR3 spans 13 amino acids. Trimming pared 4 bases from V and 2 bases from J, leaving 8 bases between. The germline CDR1 and CDR2 sequences are MNHEY and SVGAGI. CDR3 region: CASSLEGNTEAFF. The CDR3 DNA is TGTGCCAGCAGTTTGGAGGGTAACACTGAAGCTTTCTTT.

CDR3 sequence reads: CASSSRGMGQPQHF. For the CDR3, the DNA is TGTGCCAGCAGTTCCAGGGGCATGGGTCAGCCCCAGCATTTT. V gene TRBV27 combines with J gene TRBJ1-5; tentatively, D is TRBD1 (6 bases). V lost 4 bases, J lost 6 bases, and 13 bases lay in between. Germline V gives CDR1 MNHEY, CDR2 SMNVEV (reference sequence). The CDR3 contains 14 residues.

The chain links TRBV13 to TRBJ1-4, with D possibly TRBD1 on 5 matching bases. Between the trimmed V and J ends, which lost 0 bases and 0 bases, there was a span of 5 bases. Per germline, CDR1 PRHDT and CDR2 FYEKMQ (reference sequence). This CDR3 comprises 15 residues. DNA of the CDR3: TGTGCCAGCAGCTTAGGGGGGGCAACTAATGAAAAACTGTTTTTT. Translating it yields CASSLGGATNEKLFF.

This chain uses TRBV21-1 with TRBJ2-7; the D call in the table, TRBD2, was not verified against the DNA. TRBV21-1 is deemed a pseudogene. The CDR3 consists of 22 residues. The CDR3 DNA reads TGTGCCAGCAGCAAATTGCGTTTTTTTTGGGTCGAGTGTCGGGAGGGCCTCCACGAGCAGTACTTC. It encodes CASSKLRFFWVECREGLHEQYF.

The rearrangement uses TRBV30 and TRBJ1-2; D ambiguous. Trimming cost V 2 bases and J 5 bases, with 18 bases left between them. Germline V lookup: CDR1 GTSNPN, CDR2 SVGIG (reference sequence). The CDR3 has 15 amino acids. The CDR3: CAWSKRRTPPYGYTF. The CDR3 DNA is TGTGCCTGGAGTAAAAGGAGAACCCCACCGTATGGCTACACCTTC.

This chain connects TRBV7-9 to TRBJ2-3, with no clear D. This CDR3 is 14 amino acids long. Trimming took 5 bases from V and 0 from J, leaving 9 bases between them. The V gene's germline CDR1 is SEHNR and CDR2 FQNEAQ (reference sequence). The CDR3 DNA reads TGTGCCAGCAGCCCCCCTTACAGCACAGATACGCAGTATTTT. Encoded protein: CASSPPYSTDTQYF. The full variable domain, rest sourced from reference TRBV7-9 and TRBJ2-3, is DTGVSQNPRHKITKRGQNVTFRCDPISEHNRLYWYRQTLGQGPEFLTYFQNEAQLEKSRLLSDRFSAERPKGSFSTLEIQRTEQGDSAMYLCASSPPYSTDTQYFGPGTRLTVL.

The chain combines TRBV7-8 with TRBJ1-5, with D maybe TRBD1 (5 bases). The CDR3 length is 15 residues. Germline V gene data show CDR1 as SGHVS and CDR2 as FQNEAQ. The germline V and J ends were trimmed by 1 base and 0 bases, with 7 bases remaining between them. The CDR3 DNA sequence: TGTGCCAGCAGCTTAGAGGGGTCTAGCAATCAGCCCCAGCATTTT. Amino acids: CASSLEGSSNQPQHF.